This T cell receptor (beta chain) was obtained from a study of cytomegalovirus exposure and HLA in healthy donors. General study points: Specific recognition of CMV antigens was confirmed in vitro for a few chains (all CMV-associated). The tendency of first-cohort TCR clusters to co-occur in the approximately 120 validation repertoires was identified by a subsequent analysis.

There are 15 residues in the CDR3. Germline values: CDR1 LNHDA, CDR2 SQIVND (reference sequence). Trimming removed 3 bases at V and 2 bases at J, with 14 bases between. Assay used: immunoSEQ multiplex PCR; TCRdb lists only in-frame clones, some missing. The sample yields roughly 50,000 clones, 90% seen once. A remark on this clone: Its antigen is unidentified.

The specimen sequenced was PBMCs. The chain has TRBV19 and TRBJ2-7; D remains ambiguous. The TCR was taken from a man younger than 35 in good health and CMV-seronegative. The CDR3 spells CASSISSEKAYEQYF. The CDR3 DNA reads TGTGCCAGTAGTATTTCCAGCGAGAAAGCCTACGAGCAGTACTTC.